These 18 T cell receptor beta chains were sequenced from one sample in a study of blood T cell repertoires in COVID-19. Assay: immunoSEQ multiplex PCR; the TCRdb copy retains only in-frame clones and omits some. The data contain some 150,000 clones, 81% of them singletons. The source material was peripheral blood. These receptors were taken from a woman aged 55-75 years with active or convalescent COVID-19.

This rearrangement joins TRBV7-2 to TRBJ2-2, with 10 bases that match TRBD2. Germline V gene data show CDR1 as SGHTA and CDR2 as FQGNSA. The CDR3 is made up of 17 amino acids. V shed 3 bases and J 3 bases; nucleotides not matched to a gene: 7. The CDR3 protein is CASSFPSGSRDTGELFF. CDR3 DNA sequence: TGTGCCAGCAGCTTTCCTAGCGGGAGTCGGGACACCGGGGAGCTGTTTTTT.

J is TRBJ2-7 and V is TRBV5-1; D may be TRBD1 (5 bases). The V gene's germline CDR1 is SGHRS and CDR2 YFSETQ. V was pared by 0 bases and J by 6 bases, with 10 bases between. The CDR3 sequence is 13 residues long. The chain's CDR3 is CASSLEAGFEQYV. CDR3 DNA sequence: TGCGCCAGCAGCTTGGAGGCAGGGTTCGAGCAGTACGTC.

The gene calls are TRBV5-1 and TRBJ1-4; D gene uncertain. The CDR3 runs to 14 residues. Germline CDR1 is SGHRS and CDR2 is YFSETQ. V was pared by 5 bases and J by 3 bases, with 11 bases between. CDR3 sequence (DNA): TGCGCCAGCAGTGAAACTGCTGCTAATGAAAAACTGTTTTTT. Protein product: CASSETAANEKLFF.

The chain recombines TRBV29-1 with TRBJ2-7, with a possible D match to TRBD1 (6 bases). Germline V gene lookup returns CDR1 SQVTM and CDR2 ANQGSEA. The ends were cut back, 6 bases at V and 6 bases at J, with 18 bases in the middle. The CDR3 extends over 13 amino acids. In nucleotides, the CDR3 is TGCAGCGTGGGACAACCATCCCCCCTCGAGCAGTACTTC. It translates to CSVGQPSPLEQYF.

This chain uses TRBV5-5 with TRBJ1-5; weak D call: TRBD1 (5 bases). The CDR3 is made up of 16 amino acids. The germline gives CDR1 SGHKS, CDR2 YYEKEE (reference sequence). Trimming took 4 bases from V and 5 from J, leaving 19 bases between them. CDR3 DNA sequence: TGTGCCAGCAGCCGAACCCTCTCCCCGGGGGATCAGCCCCAGCATTTT. Protein: CASSRTLSPGDQPQHF.

This chain uses TRBV9 with TRBJ2-3, with TRBD2 identical over 8 bases. This CDR3 has 17 amino acids. CDR1 and CDR2 from the germline V gene are SGDLS and YYNGEE. V was pared by 0 bases and J by 3 bases, with 9 bases of the junction left unmatched. The CDR3 bases are TGTGCCAGCAGCGTAGAAGTCCTAGCGGGCGGGACAGATACGCAGTATTTT. It specifies CASSVEVLAGGTDTQYF. Variable domain in full (rest from reference TRBV9 and TRBJ2-3): DSGVTQTPKHLITATGQRVTLRCSPRSGDLSVYWYQQSLDQGLQFLIQYYNGEERAKGNILERFSAQQFPDLHSELNLSSLELGDSALYFCASSVEVLAGGTDTQYFGPGTRLTVL.

J is TRBJ1-1 and V is TRBV2, with TRBD1 matching 7 bases. V lost 7 bases and J lost 10; bases outside the gene matches: 9. The CDR3 runs to 12 residues. Germline CDR1 and CDR2: SNHLY and FYNNEI. CDR3 in DNA: TGTGCCAGCAAATACAGGGGCTTAAGAGCTTTCTTT. Translated: CASKYRGLRAFF.

CDR3 coding DNA: TGCGCCAGCAGCTTGACAGGGGGCAGGGGCACAGATACGCAGTATTTT. Translation gives CASSLTGGRGTDTQYF. The chain couples TRBV5-1 to TRBJ2-3; 9 positions match TRBD1. The germline gives CDR1 SGHRS, CDR2 YFSETQ. Trimming took 1 base from V and 1 from J; bases not matched to a gene: 4. There are 16 residues in the CDR3.

This clone was found a few times. CDR3 sequence reads: CASGPRTLNTGELFF. For the CDR3, the DNA is TGTGCCAGCGGTCCTAGGACACTGAACACCGGGGAGCTGTTTTTT. This chain connects TRBV3-1 (or the pseudogene TRBV3-2) to TRBJ2-2, with D perhaps TRBD1 (5 bases). Between the trimmed V and J ends, which lost 8 bases and 1 base, there was a span of 14 bases. CDR3 length equals 15 residues. Germline lookup yields CDR1 LGHDT and CDR2 YNNKEL (reference sequence).

V is TRBV7-2 and J is TRBJ2-1; TRBD2 agrees at 9 bases. The germline gives CDR1 SGHTA, CDR2 FQGNSA. The CDR3 is made up of 15 amino acids. V lost 5 bases to trimming and J lost 5 bases; unmatched junction nucleotides: 7. The CDR3 is CASSITGTSNNEQFF. The DNA of the CDR3 is TGTGCCAGCAGCATTACCGGGACTAGCAACAATGAGCAGTTCTTC.

This rearrangement joins TRBV4-3 to TRBJ2-7; D gene ambiguous. Germline CDR1 LGHNA, CDR2 YSLEER. V lost 0 bases and J 5 bases, leaving 14 bases between the germline ends. The CDR3 extends over 15 amino acids. CDR3 sequence reads: CASSQDPIRFNEQYF. DNA for the CDR3: TGCGCCAGCAGCCAAGATCCCATCAGGTTTAACGAGCAGTACTTC.

The rearrangement links TRBV29-1 to TRBJ2-7; D is undetermined. V dropped 5 bases and J dropped 6 bases, with 11 bases sitting between them. The length of the CDR3 is 11 residues. The germline CDR1 and CDR2 sequences are SQVTM and ANQGSEA. CDR3 DNA: TGCAGCGTTTTAGGAGTAGCCGAGCAGTACTTC. Translated: CSVLGVAEQYF.

J is TRBJ1-6 and V is TRBV5-1, with a possible D match to TRBD1 (5 bases). Germline V gives CDR1 SGHRS, CDR2 YFSETQ. V was cut by 4 bases and J by 7 bases, with 15 bases left in between. The CDR3 contains 15 residues. The CDR3 coding sequence is TGCGCCAGCAGCCCCGGGGGTGAGAGGAATTCACCCCTCCACTTT. It specifies CASSPGGERNSPLHF.

V gene TRBV2 combines with J gene TRBJ2-1; D is unresolved. V was shortened by 6 bases and J by 1 base, with 13 bases between the two germline ends. Germline CDR1 SNHLY, CDR2 FYNNEI. The CDR3 has 15 amino acids. The CDR3 region is CASSSEARSYNEQFF. The CDR3 bases are TGTGCCAGCAGCTCCGAAGCGAGGTCCTACAATGAGCAGTTCTTC.

The chain is built from TRBV19 and TRBJ1-4; 9 bases agree with TRBD1. J gave up 6 bases and V 7 bases, and 18 bases lay outside the gene matches. Looked up from germline, CDR1 is LNHDA and CDR2 is SQIVND (reference sequence). This CDR3 has 18 amino acids. In DNA form, the CDR3 reads TGTGCCAGTACCTCCGGACAGGGGAGCGGTACTTGGGATGAAAAACTGTTTTTT. This sequence encodes CASTSGQGSGTWDEKLFF. Supplemented by reference TRBV19 and TRBJ1-4, the full variable domain reads DGGITQSPKYLFRKEGQNVTLSCEQNLNHDAMYWYRQDPGQGLRLIYYSQIVNDFQKGDIAEGYSVSREKKESFPLTVTSAQKNPTAFYLCASTSGQGSGTWDEKLFFGSGTQLSVL.

The V call is TRBV24-1, the J call TRBJ2-1, with 9 bases matching TRBD2. Germline CDR1 reads KGHDR; CDR2 reads SFDVKD. This CDR3 is built from 14 residues. V lost 5 bases and J lost 6; bases outside the gene matches: 4. CDR3 sequence: CATSVAGGPNEQFF. In DNA form, the CDR3 reads TGTGCCACCAGTGTTGCGGGAGGGCCCAATGAGCAGTTCTTC.

The chain is built from TRBV14 and TRBJ2-1, with TRBD2 matching over 11 bases. J lost 1 base, V lost 0 bases, and 5 bases had no gene match. This CDR3 comprises 18 residues. Germline CDR1 and CDR2: SGHDN and FVKESK. Written as DNA, the CDR3 is TGTGCCAGCAGCCAAGATCACGGACTAGCGGGTTCCTACAATGAGCAGTTCTTC. It is translated as CASSQDHGLAGSYNEQFF.

There are a few counts of this clone. V is TRBV7-2 and J is TRBJ1-2; the D is unclear. This CDR3 comprises 14 residues. The V gene's germline CDR1 is SGHTA and CDR2 FQGNSA. The V gene lost 5 bases and the J gene lost 3 bases, with 13 bases spanning the gap. The CDR3 DNA reads as TGTGCCAGCAGCCCCACCACGGGGTACTATGGCTACACCTTC. It yields the protein CASSPTTGYYGYTF.